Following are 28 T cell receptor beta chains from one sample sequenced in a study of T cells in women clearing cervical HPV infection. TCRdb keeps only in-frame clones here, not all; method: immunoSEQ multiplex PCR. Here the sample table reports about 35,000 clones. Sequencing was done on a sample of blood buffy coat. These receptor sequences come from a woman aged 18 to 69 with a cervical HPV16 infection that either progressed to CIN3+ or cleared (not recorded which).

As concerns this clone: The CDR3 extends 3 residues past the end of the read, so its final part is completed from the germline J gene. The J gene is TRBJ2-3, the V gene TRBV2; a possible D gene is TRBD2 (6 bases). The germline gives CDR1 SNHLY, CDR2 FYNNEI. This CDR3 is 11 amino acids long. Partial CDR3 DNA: TGTGCCAGCACCCCGGGGGAGACG. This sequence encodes CASTPGET. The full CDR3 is CASTPGETQYF.

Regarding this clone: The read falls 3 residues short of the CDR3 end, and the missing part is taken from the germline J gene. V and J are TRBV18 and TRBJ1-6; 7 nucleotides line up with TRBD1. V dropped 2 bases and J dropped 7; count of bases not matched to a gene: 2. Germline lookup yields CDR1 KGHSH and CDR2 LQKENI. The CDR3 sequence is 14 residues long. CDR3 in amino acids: CASSPGTANSPLHF. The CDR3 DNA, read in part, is TGTGCCAGCTCACCAGGGACAGCAAATTCACCC.

The CDR3 reads CASSFQIRQGDNEQFF. The sequenced part of the CDR3 DNA is TGCGCCAGCAGCTTTCAGATCCGACAGGGGGACAATGAG. V usage is TRBV5-1 and J usage is TRBJ2-1, with 9 bases aligning to TRBD1. The read ends 3 residues early relative to the CDR3; the germline J gene fills the gap. V shed 2 bases and J 5 bases; nucleotides not matched to a gene: 8. CDR3 length: 16 residues. Germline V gene data show CDR1 as SGHRS and CDR2 as YFSETQ.

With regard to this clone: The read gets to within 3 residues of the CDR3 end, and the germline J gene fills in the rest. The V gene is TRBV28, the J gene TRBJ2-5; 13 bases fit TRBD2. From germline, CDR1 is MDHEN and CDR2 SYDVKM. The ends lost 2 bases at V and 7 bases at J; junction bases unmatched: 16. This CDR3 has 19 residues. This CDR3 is CASSLPQNGGLAGRATQYF. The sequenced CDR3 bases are TGTGCCAGCAGTTTACCCCAGAACGGGGGACTAGCGGGACGGGCGACC. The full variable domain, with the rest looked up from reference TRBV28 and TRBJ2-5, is DVKVTQSSRYLVKRTGEKVFLECVQDMDHENMFWYRQDPGLGLRLIYFSYDVKMKEKGDIPEGYSVSREKKERFSLILESASTNQTSMYLCASSLPQNGGLAGRATQYFGPGTRLLVL.

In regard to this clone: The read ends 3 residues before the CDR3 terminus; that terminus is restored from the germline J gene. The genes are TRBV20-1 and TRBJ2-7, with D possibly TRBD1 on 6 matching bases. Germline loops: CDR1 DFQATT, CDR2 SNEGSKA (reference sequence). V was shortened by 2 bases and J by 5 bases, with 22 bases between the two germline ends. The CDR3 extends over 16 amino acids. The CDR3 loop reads CSARHIQGSSGNEQYF. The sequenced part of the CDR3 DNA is TGCAGTGCTAGACATATCCAGGGGAGTTCGGGAAACGAG.

The CDR3 sequence: CASSLTGGRGNSPLHF. The part of the CDR3 DNA that was read is TGTGCCAGCAGTCTAACAGGGGGCAGGGGTAATTCACCC. The chain recombines TRBV27 with TRBJ1-6, with 9 nucleotides matching TRBD1. The CDR3 extends 3 residues past the end of the read, so its final part is completed from the germline J gene. The CDR3 has 16 residues. V trimming: 5 bases; J trimming: 6 bases; junction bases outside the gene matches: 8. Germline CDR1 MNHEY, CDR2 SMNVEV (reference sequence).

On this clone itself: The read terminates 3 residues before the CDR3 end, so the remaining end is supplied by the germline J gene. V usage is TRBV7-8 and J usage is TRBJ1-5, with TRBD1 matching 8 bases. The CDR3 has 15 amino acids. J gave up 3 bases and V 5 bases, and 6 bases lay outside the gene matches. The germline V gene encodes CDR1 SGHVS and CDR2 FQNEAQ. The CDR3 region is CASSDNRGYNQPQHF. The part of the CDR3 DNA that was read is TGTGCCAGCAGCGATAACAGGGGGTACAATCAGCCC. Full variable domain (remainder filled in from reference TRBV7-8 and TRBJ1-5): GAGVSQSPRYKVAKRGQDVALRCDPISGHVSLFWYQQALGQGPEFLTYFQNEAQLDKSGLPSDRFFAERPEGSVSTLKIQRTQQEDSAVYLCASSDNRGYNQPQHFGDGTRLSIL.

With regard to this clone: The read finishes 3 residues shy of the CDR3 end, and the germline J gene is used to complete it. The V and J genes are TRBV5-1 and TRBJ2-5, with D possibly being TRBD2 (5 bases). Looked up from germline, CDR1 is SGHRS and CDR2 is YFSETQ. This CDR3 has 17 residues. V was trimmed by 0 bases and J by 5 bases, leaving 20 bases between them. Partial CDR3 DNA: TGCGCCAGCAGCTTGGGTACCCGACACCCGGGGTTTGAGACC. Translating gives CASSLGTRHPGFET. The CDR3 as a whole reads CASSLGTRHPGFETQYF. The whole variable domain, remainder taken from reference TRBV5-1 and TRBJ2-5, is KAGVTQTPRYLIKTRGQQVTLSCSPISGHRSVSWYQQTPGQGLQFLFEYFSETQRNKGNFPGRFSGRQFSNSRSEMNVSTLELGDSALYLCASSLGTRHPGFETQYFGPGTRLLVL.

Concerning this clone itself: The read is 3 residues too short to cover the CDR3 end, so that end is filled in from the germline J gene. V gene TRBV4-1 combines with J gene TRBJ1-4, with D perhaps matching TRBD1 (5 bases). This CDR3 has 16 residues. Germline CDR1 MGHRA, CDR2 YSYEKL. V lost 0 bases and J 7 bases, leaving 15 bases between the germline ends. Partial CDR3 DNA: TGCGCCAGCAGCCAAGATAGGTCGGGGGAGAGTGAAAAA. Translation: CASSQDRSGESEK. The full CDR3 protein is CASSQDRSGESEKLFF.

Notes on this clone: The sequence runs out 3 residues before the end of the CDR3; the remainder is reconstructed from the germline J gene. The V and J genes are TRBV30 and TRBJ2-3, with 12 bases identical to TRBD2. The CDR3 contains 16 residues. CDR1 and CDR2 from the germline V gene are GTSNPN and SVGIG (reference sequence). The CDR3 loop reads CAWSAPGLAGRETQYF. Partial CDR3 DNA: TGTGCCTGGAGTGCCCCAGGACTAGCGGGGAGGGAGACG.

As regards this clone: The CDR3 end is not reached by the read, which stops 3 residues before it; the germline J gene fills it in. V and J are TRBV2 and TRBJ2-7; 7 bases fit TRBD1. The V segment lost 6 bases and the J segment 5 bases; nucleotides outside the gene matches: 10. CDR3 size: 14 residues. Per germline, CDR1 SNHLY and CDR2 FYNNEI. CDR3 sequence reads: CASSLGTDIHEQYF. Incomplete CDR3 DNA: TGTGCCAGCAGCCTCGGGACAGATATCCACGAG.

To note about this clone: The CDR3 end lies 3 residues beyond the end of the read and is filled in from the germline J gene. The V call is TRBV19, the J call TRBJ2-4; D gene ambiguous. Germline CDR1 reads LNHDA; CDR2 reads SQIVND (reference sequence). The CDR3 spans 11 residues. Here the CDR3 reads CASSSPGGQYF. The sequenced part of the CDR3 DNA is TGTGCCAGTAGTTCCCCGGGTGGT.

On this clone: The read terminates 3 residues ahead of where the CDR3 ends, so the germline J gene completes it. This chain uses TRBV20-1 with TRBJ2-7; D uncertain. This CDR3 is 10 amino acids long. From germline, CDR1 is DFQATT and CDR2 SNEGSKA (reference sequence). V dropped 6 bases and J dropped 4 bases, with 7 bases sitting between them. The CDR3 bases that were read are TGCAGTGCCACAGATTACGAG. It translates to CSATDYE. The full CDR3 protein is CSATDYEQYF.

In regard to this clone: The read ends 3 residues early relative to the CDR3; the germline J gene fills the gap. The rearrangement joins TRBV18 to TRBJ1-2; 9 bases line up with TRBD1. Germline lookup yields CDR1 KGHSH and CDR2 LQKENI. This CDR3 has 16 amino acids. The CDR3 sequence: CASSPGTGSSTDTYTF. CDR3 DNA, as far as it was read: TGTGCCAGCTCACCCGGGACAGGGAGTAGCACAGATACC.

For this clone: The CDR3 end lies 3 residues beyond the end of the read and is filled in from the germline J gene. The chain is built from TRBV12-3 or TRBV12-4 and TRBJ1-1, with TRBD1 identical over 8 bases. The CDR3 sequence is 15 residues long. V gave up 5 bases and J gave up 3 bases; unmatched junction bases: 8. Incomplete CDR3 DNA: TGTGCCAGCAGTCAGACAGGGGTTGGAGACACTGAA. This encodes CASSQTGVGDTE. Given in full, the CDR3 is CASSQTGVGDTEAFF.

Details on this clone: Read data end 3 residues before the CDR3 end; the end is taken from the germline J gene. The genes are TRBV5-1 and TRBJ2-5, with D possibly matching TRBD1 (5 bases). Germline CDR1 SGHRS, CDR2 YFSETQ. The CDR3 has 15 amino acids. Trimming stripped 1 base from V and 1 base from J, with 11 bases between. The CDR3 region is CASSLLQGSQETQYF. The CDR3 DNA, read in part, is TGCGCCAGCAGCTTGTTGCAGGGCAGCCAAGAGACC. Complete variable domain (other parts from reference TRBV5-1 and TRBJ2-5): KAGVTQTPRYLIKTRGQQVTLSCSPISGHRSVSWYQQTPGQGLQFLFEYFSETQRNKGNFPGRFSGRQFSNSRSEMNVSTLELGDSALYLCASSLLQGSQETQYFGPGTRLLVL.

The DNA read from the CDR3 is TGTGCCAGCAGCTTAGGTGCGGGGCGTACCTACGAG. Translating gives CASSLGAGRTYE. The full-length CDR3 reads as CASSLGAGRTYEQYF. V is TRBV11-2 and J is TRBJ2-7; D might be TRBD2 (6 bases). The CDR3 end is not reached by the read, which stops 3 residues before it; the germline J gene fills it in. The CDR3 is 15 residues long. V was cut by 1 base and J by 2 bases, with 12 bases left in between. Per germline, CDR1 SGHAT and CDR2 FQNNGV.

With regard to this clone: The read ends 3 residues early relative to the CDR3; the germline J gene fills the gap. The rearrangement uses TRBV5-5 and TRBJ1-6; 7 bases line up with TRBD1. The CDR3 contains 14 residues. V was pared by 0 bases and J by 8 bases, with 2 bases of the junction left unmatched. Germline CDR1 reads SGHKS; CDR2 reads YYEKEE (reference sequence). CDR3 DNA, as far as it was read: TGTGCCAGCAGCTTGGACAGGGGTGATTCACCC. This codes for CASSLDRGDSP. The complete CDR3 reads CASSLDRGDSPLHF.

The CDR3 protein is CASLQDRGFSNQPQYF. The CDR3 DNA, read in part, is TGTGCCAGCTTACAAGACAGGGGGTTTAGCAATCAGCCG. This chain joins TRBV2 and TRBJ2-3, with 9 bases identical to TRBD1. The read stops 3 residues short of the end of the CDR3; the missing end is completed from the germline J gene. The CDR3 consists of 16 residues. Germline CDR1 SNHLY, CDR2 FYNNEI.

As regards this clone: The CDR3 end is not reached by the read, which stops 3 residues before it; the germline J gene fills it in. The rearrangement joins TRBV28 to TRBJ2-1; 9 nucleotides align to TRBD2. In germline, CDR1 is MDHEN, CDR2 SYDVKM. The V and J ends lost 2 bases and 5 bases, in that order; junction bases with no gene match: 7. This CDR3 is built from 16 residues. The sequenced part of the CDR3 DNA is TGTGCCAGCAGTTTACTCGCTAGCGGGAACCACAATGAG. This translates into CASSLLASGNHNE. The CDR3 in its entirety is CASSLLASGNHNEQFF.

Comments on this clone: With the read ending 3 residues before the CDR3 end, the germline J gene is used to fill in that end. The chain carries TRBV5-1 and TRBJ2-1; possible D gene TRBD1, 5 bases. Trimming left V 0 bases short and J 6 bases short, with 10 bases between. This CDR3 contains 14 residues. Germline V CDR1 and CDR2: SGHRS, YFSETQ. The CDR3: CASSLGQRSNEQFF. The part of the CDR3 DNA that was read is TGCGCCAGCAGCTTGGGACAGAGAAGCAATGAG.

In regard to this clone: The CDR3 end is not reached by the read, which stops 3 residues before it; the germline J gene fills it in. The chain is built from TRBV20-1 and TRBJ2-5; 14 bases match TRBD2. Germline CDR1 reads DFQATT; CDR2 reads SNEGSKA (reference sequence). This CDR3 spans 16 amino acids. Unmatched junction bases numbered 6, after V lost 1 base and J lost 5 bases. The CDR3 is CSARGGTSGSSETQYF. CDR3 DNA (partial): TGCAGTGCTAGAGGCGGGACTAGCGGGAGTAGCGAGACC.

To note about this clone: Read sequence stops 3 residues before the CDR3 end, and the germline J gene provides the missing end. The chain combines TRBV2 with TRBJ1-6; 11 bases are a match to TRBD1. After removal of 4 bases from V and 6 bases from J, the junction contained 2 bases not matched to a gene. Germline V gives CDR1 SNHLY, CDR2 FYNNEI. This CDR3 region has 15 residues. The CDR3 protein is CASSGTGGGNSPLHF. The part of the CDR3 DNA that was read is TGTGCCAGCAGTGGGACAGGGGGCGGTAATTCACCC.

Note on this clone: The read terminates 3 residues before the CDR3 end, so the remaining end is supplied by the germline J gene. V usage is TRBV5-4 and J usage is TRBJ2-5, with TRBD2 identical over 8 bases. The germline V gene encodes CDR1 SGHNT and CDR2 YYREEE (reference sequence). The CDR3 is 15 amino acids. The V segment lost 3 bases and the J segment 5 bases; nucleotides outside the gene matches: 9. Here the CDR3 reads CASSSGGGGQETQYF. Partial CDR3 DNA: TGTGCCAGCAGCTCGGGGGGGGGCGGTCAGGAGACC.

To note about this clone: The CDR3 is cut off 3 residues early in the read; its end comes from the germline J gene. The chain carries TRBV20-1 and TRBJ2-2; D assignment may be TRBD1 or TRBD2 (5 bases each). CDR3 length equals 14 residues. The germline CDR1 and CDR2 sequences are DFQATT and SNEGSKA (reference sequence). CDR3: CSARRGQVNEKLFF. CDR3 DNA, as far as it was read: TGCAGTGCTAGGAGGGGTCAGGTTAATGAAAAG.

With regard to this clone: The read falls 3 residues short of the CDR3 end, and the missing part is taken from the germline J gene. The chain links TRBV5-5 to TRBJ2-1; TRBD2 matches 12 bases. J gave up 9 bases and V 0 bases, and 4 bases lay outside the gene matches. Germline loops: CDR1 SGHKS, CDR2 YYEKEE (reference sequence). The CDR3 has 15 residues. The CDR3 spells CASSLVASGGGEQFF. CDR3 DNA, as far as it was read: TGTGCCAGCAGCTTGGTTGCTAGCGGGGGGGGTGAG.

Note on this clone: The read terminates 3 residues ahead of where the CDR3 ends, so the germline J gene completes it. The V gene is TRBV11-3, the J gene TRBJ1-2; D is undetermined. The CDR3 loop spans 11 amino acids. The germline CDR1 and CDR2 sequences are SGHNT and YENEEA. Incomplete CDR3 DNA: TGTGCCAGCAGCTCAGAGGGCAGT. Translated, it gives CASSSEGS. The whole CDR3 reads CASSSEGSYTF.

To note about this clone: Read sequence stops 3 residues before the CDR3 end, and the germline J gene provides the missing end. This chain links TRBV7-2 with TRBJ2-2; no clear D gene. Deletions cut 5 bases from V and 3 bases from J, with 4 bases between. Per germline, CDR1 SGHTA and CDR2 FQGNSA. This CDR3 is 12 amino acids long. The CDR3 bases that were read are TGTGCCAGCAGCCCTTACACCGGGGAG. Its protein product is CASSPYTGE. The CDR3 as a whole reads CASSPYTGELFF.